Following are 13 T cell receptor beta chains from one sample sequenced in a study of blood T cell repertoires in COVID-19. Assay used: immunoSEQ multiplex PCR; TCRdb lists only in-frame clones, some missing. This table has approximately 49,000 clones, over 65% appearing once. Sequencing input: peripheral blood. All receptors derive from a woman in her 70s with acute or convalescent COVID-19.

The rearrangement joins TRBV10-3 to TRBJ2-7, with 8 bases identical to TRBD2. This CDR3 spans 14 amino acids. Trimming cost V 6 bases and J 0 bases; bases outside gene matches: 4. Germline V gives CDR1 ENHRY, CDR2 SYGVKD. The CDR3 sequence: CAIRISGDSYEQYF. CDR3 sequence (DNA): TGTGCCATCAGGATTAGCGGGGACTCCTACGAGCAGTACTTC.

A few counts support this clone. This chain connects TRBV28 to TRBJ2-2; tentative D call: TRBD2 (5 bases). This CDR3 is built from 13 residues. Trimming left V 3 bases short and J 5 bases short, with 7 bases between. Per the germline V gene, CDR1 is MDHEN and CDR2 is SYDVKM. The CDR3 coding sequence is TGTGCCAGCAGTTTGGAGGAAACCGGGGAGCTGTTTTTT. As protein: CASSLEETGELFF.

V is TRBV7-2 and J is TRBJ2-7; D call uncertain. CDR3 length: 14 amino acids. V lost 1 base to trimming and J lost 2 bases, with 9 bases between them. CDR1 and CDR2 from the germline V gene are SGHTA and FQGNSA. The CDR3, as DNA: TGTGCCAGCAGCTTAGATGGCAACACCTACGAGCAGTACTTC. It yields the protein CASSLDGNTYEQYF.

J is TRBJ1-2 and V is TRBV5-1; TRBD1 matches 9 bases. This CDR3 region has 16 residues. CDR1 is SGHRS, CDR2 YFSETQ, per germline. Unmatched junction bases numbered 19, after V lost 4 bases and J lost 12 bases. The CDR3 DNA reads TGCGCCAGCAGCCCATTTGGTTTAGGACAGGGGCCGTACAACACCTTC. Its translation: CASSPFGLGQGPYNTF.

The V and J genes are TRBV7-9 and TRBJ1-2; D call uncertain. The CDR3 has 15 amino acids. Germline V CDR1 and CDR2: SEHNR, FQNEAQ (reference sequence). V dropped 5 bases and J dropped 4 bases, with 17 bases sitting between them. CDR3: CASSLPNVRGYGYTF. CDR3 nucleotides: TGTGCCAGCAGCCTACCAAACGTGCGCGGCTATGGCTACACCTTC.

The rearrangement joins TRBV27 to TRBJ2-7, with D perhaps matching TRBD2 (6 bases). The CDR3 is made up of 15 amino acids. CDR1 is MNHEY, CDR2 SMNVEV, per germline (reference sequence). The V end was cut by 4 bases, the J end by 2 bases, with 15 bases between. DNA of the CDR3: TGTGCCAGCAGTTCTCCCGGGACTGCTACCTACGAGCAGTACTTC. This codes for CASSSPGTATYEQYF.

The rearrangement uses TRBV3-1 (or the pseudogene TRBV3-2) and TRBJ1-6; weak D call: TRBD1 (6 bases). CDR1 and CDR2 from the germline V gene are LGHDT and YNNKEL (reference sequence). Trimming shortened V by 6 bases and J by 9 bases, and 21 bases separated the two germline ends. This CDR3 region has 16 residues. Written as DNA, the CDR3 is TGTGCCAGCAGAAAAGGGGAACAGGGTGCCCGTTCACCCCTCCACTTT. Amino acids: CASRKGEQGARSPLHF.

This chain uses TRBV7-2 with TRBJ2-1; 10 positions agree with TRBD2. CDR1 is SGHTA, CDR2 FQGNSA, per germline. The CDR3 totals 14 residues. With V trimmed by 6 bases and J by 7 bases, 6 bases remained unmatched. CDR3 residues: CASRPAGGGNEQFF. The DNA of the CDR3 is TGTGCCAGCAGGCCAGCGGGAGGGGGGAATGAGCAGTTCTTC.

The chain recombines TRBV9 with TRBJ2-1; the match to TRBD2 covers 7 bases. Per the germline V gene, CDR1 is SGDLS and CDR2 is YYNGEE. This CDR3 comprises 16 residues. J was trimmed by 8 bases and V by 5 bases; bases with no gene match: 16. The CDR3 coding sequence is TGTGCCAGCAGTAAAGGAGGGGCTAGCGGCCTTTATGAGCAGTTCTTC. It yields the protein CASSKGGASGLYEQFF.

The V gene is TRBV28, the J gene TRBJ2-1; weak D call: TRBD2 (5 bases). Trimming removed 4 bases from V and 0 bases from J, with 19 bases in between. CDR3 length: 18 residues. CDR1 is MDHEN and CDR2 is SYDVKM in the germline V gene. The chain's CDR3 is CASSSPRRPRGSYNEQFF. Written as DNA, the CDR3 is TGTGCCAGCAGTTCACCCCGCCGACCCCGGGGCTCCTACAATGAGCAGTTCTTC.

The chain has TRBV4-1 and TRBJ1-2, with a weak D call TRBD1 (6 bases). Trimming removed 5 bases at V and 0 bases at J, with 19 bases between. The CDR3 is made up of 17 amino acids. The germline V gene has CDR1 MGHRA and CDR2 YSYEKL. CDR3 region: CASSSAGAIYSNYGYTF. The CDR3 bases are TGCGCCAGCAGCTCGGCGGGGGCGATCTATTCTAACTATGGCTACACCTTC.

The chain recombines TRBV28 with TRBJ2-7; D gene unclear. The V gene lost 3 bases and the J gene lost 3 bases, with 6 bases spanning the gap. Germline V gene sequence: CDR1 MDHEN, CDR2 SYDVKM. The CDR3 covers 12 residues. CDR3 nucleotide sequence: TGTGCCAGCAGTTTCTCCCGCTACGAGCAGTACTTC. It yields the protein CASSFSRYEQYF.

CDR3 sequence (DNA): TGCGCCAGCAGCCAAGACGGGGGGAGCATCACTGAAGCTTTCTTT. Translating it yields CASSQDGGSITEAFF. J is TRBJ1-1 and V is TRBV4-3, with D possibly TRBD1 on 5 matching bases. CDR1 and CDR2 from the germline V gene are LGHNA and YSLEER. V gave up 0 bases and J gave up 4 bases, with 12 bases separating them. This CDR3 has 15 amino acids.